Following are 17 T cell receptor beta chains from one sample sequenced in a study of shared clonotypes between healthy human individuals. Method: immunoSEQ multiplex PCR; TCRdb's copy keeps in-frame clones and lacks some. The sample has approximately 500,000 clones; 79% are singletons. Sequenced input: PBMCs. These receptors were collected from a woman aged 40 to 50 in good health. Some clones in this sample may be carry-over from other donors' samples.

This clone was seen a handful of times. J is TRBJ1-5 and V is TRBV28; 7 bases fit TRBD1. V was clipped by 6 bases and J by 7 bases; unmatched bases: 12. The CDR3 length is 15 residues. The germline V gene encodes CDR1 MDHEN and CDR2 SYDVKM. CDR3 in DNA: TGTGCCAGCAGCACAATCGACAGGGATTTCCAGCCCCAGCATTTT. Amino acids: CASSTIDRDFQPQHF.

V usage is TRBV28 and J usage is TRBJ2-7; D perhaps matches TRBD2 (5 bases). The germline V and J ends were trimmed by 5 bases and 6 bases, with 17 bases remaining between them. Germline V gene data show CDR1 as MDHEN and CDR2 as SYDVKM. CDR3 length equals 14 residues. The CDR3 DNA is TGTGCCAGCAGTCCATTCGGGCCCAGCGGCGAGCAGTACTTC. Encoded protein: CASSPFGPSGEQYF.

The chain is built from TRBV7-9 and TRBJ2-7; D perhaps matches TRBD2 (6 bases). Germline V CDR1 and CDR2: SEHNR, FQNEAQ (reference sequence). V lost 1 base and J 3 bases, leaving 13 bases between the germline ends. The CDR3 has 15 residues. Here the CDR3 DNA reads TGTGCCAGCAGCTTAGACTTAGCGGAGAGCTACGAGCAGTACTTC. Translating gives CASSLDLAESYEQYF.

This chain connects TRBV7-8 to TRBJ1-3; D gene unclear. Germline lookup yields CDR1 SGHVS and CDR2 FQNEAQ. The V gene lost 9 bases and the J gene lost 4 bases, with 10 bases spanning the gap. The CDR3 runs to 12 residues. CDR3 DNA: TGTGCCAGGGTATTTAAAGGAAACACCATATATTTT. As protein: CARVFKGNTIYF.

For this clone: A read error may produce the germline difference seen at one junction end. The gene calls are TRBV7-3 and TRBJ2-1; 11 bases line up with TRBD2. The CDR3 length is 16 residues. Germline V gives CDR1 SGHTA, CDR2 FQGTGA. CDR3 DNA sequence: TGTGCCAGCAGCCTAACCACTAGCGGGAGTGAGTTTGAGCAGTTCTTC. Amino acid sequence: CASSLTTSGSEFEQFF.

The gene calls are TRBV30 and TRBJ1-2; a possible D gene is TRBD1 (6 bases). CDR1 GTSNPN and CDR2 SVGIG come from the germline V gene (reference sequence). This CDR3 is 13 amino acids long. V lost 0 bases to trimming and J lost 7 bases, with 12 bases between them. Here the CDR3 reads CAWSVRGGGGYTF. The CDR3 coding sequence is TGTGCCTGGAGTGTACGTGGGGGCGGTGGCTACACCTTC.

This chain joins TRBV11-2 and TRBJ2-2; no reliable D call. This CDR3 region has 16 residues. Trimming pared 5 bases from V and 0 bases from J, leaving 13 bases between. Germline CDR1 reads SGHAT; CDR2 reads FQNNGV. The CDR3 sequence: CASSAHGGANTGELFF. The CDR3 DNA reads TGTGCCAGCAGCGCTCACGGCGGCGCGAACACCGGGGAGCTGTTTTTT.

The chain is built from TRBV18 and TRBJ2-3, with D perhaps being TRBD1 or TRBD2 (7 bases each). The CDR3 runs to 14 residues. Germline V gene data show CDR1 as KGHSH and CDR2 as LQKENI. Trimming took 8 bases from V and 6 from J, leaving 18 bases between them. The CDR3 is CASQGGPEGDTQYF. CDR3 DNA: TGTGCCAGCCAGGGGGGGCCCGAAGGGGATACGCAGTATTTT.

This chain links TRBV27 with TRBJ1-5; 9 nucleotides agree with TRBD1. The junction had 4 bases not matched to a gene; V was cut back by 10 bases and J by 0 bases. This CDR3 comprises 14 residues. Per the germline V gene, CDR1 is MNHEY and CDR2 is SMNVEV (reference sequence). The CDR3 region has the DNA TGTGCCACCAGGACAGGGGTTAGCAATCAGCCCCAGCATTTT. This gives the protein CATRTGVSNQPQHF.

This clone was detected only a few times. The chain combines TRBV7-2 with TRBJ2-7; the match to TRBD2 covers 7 bases. The J segment lost 6 bases and the V segment lost 1 base, leaving 12 bases of the junction unmatched. The germline gives CDR1 SGHTA, CDR2 FQGNSA. The CDR3 extends over 16 amino acids. The CDR3 reads CASSLVPSGEGGEQYF. The CDR3 region has the DNA TGTGCCAGCAGCTTAGTCCCCAGCGGGGAAGGAGGCGAGCAGTACTTC.

V gene TRBV5-6 combines with J gene TRBJ1-2; a possible D gene is TRBD1 (6 bases). Trimming left V 2 bases short and J 8 bases short, with 16 bases between. Germline CDR1 SGHDT, CDR2 YYEEEE. The CDR3 length is 14 residues. The CDR3 nucleotides read TGTGCCAGCAGCTTACAGGGTCCTATCAAGGGCTACACCTTC. Translating gives CASSLQGPIKGYTF.

The chain recombines TRBV7-6 with TRBJ2-6; no firm D call. Germline CDR1 and CDR2: SGHVS and FNYEAQ. This CDR3 comprises 13 residues. Trimming took off 5 bases at V and 1 base at J, with 3 bases between the two ends. This CDR3 reads CASSGSGANVLTF. In nucleotides, the CDR3 is TGTGCCAGCAGCGGGTCTGGGGCCAACGTCCTGACTTTC.

This chain joins TRBV6-4 and TRBJ2-2; D not certain. Between the trimmed V and J ends, which lost 0 bases and 2 bases, there was a span of 7 bases. Germline V lookup: CDR1 MRHNA, CDR2 SNTAGT. This CDR3 region has 15 residues. CDR3 nucleotides: TGTGCCAGCAGTGACTCGACGACAAACACCGGGGAGCTGTTTTTT. It yields the protein CASSDSTTNTGELFF.

The chain joins TRBV7-3 to TRBJ2-2, with 7 bases lining up with TRBD2. Germline-derived CDR1 and CDR2 are SGHTA and FQGTGA. The CDR3 covers 14 residues. The junction had 0 bases not matched to a gene; V was cut back by 4 bases and J by 1 base. In DNA, the CDR3 is TGTGCCAGCAGCTCTAGCGGGAACACCGGGGAGCTGTTTTTT. It yields the protein CASSSSGNTGELFF.

This clone was found a few times. The chain uses TRBV15 and TRBJ2-7; tentative D call: TRBD1 (6 bases). The CDR3 sequence is 17 residues long. Germline CDR1 LNHNV, CDR2 YYDKDF (reference sequence). The V end lost 0 bases, the J end lost 3 bases, and 18 bases lay between the germline ends. The CDR3 here is CATSRDYHRVVNYEQYF. CDR3 nucleotide sequence: TGTGCCACCAGCAGAGATTATCACAGGGTGGTGAACTACGAGCAGTACTTC. Supplemented by reference TRBV15 and TRBJ2-7, the full variable domain reads DAMVIQNPRYQVTQFGKPVTLSCSQTLNHNVMYWYQQKSSQAPKLLFHYYDKDFNNEADTPDNFQSRRPNTSFCFLDIRSPGLGDTAMYLCATSRDYHRVVNYEQYFGPGTRLTVT.

The rearrangement links TRBV20-1 to TRBJ2-7; D possibly corresponds to TRBD1 (5 bases). CDR1 is DFQATT, CDR2 SNEGSKA, per germline (reference sequence). The V end lost 6 bases, the J end lost 3 bases, and 9 bases lay between the germline ends. CDR3 length: 11 amino acids. DNA for the CDR3: TGCAGTGCCGACGACAGCTACGAGCAGTACTTC. Amino acid sequence: CSADDSYEQYF.

The CDR3 nucleotides are TGCGCCAGCAGCTCAGGGACAGGGAATAATTCACCCCTCCACTTT. It encodes CASSSGTGNNSPLHF. The rearrangement joins TRBV5-1 to TRBJ1-6; 9 bases are a match to TRBD1. Germline CDR1 SGHRS, CDR2 YFSETQ. CDR3 length: 15 amino acids. The trim removed 3 bases at V and 5 bases at J, leaving 3 bases unmatched.